The 20 T cell receptor beta chains reported below all come from one sample, sequenced in a study of blood T cell repertoires in COVID-19. TCRdb keeps only in-frame clones here, not all; method: immunoSEQ multiplex PCR. The data contain more than 70,000 clones, over 80% of them seen just once; the ten biggest clones take up 5.8%. Sequencing was done on a sample of peripheral blood. These receptor sequences come from a man over 45 with active COVID-19.

The J gene is TRBJ2-3, the V gene TRBV7-2, with a possible D match to TRBD2 (6 bases). The CDR3 loop spans 16 amino acids. Germline lookup yields CDR1 SGHTA and CDR2 FQGNSA. V shed 1 base and J shed 4 bases, with 15 bases lying between them. CDR3 DNA sequence: TGTGCCAGCAGCTTAGTAGGAGGGATGGTCGCAGATACGCAGTATTTT. Translating gives CASSLVGGMVADTQYF.

This sequence joins TRBV19 and TRBJ1-5; D is unresolved. CDR1 LNHDA and CDR2 SQIVND come from the germline V gene (reference sequence). The CDR3 loop spans 16 amino acids. V lost 0 bases and J lost 7, with 16 bases in between. The CDR3 DNA sequence: TGTGCCAGTAGTATAGAAACGACACTATCGGGGCAGCCCCAGCATTTT. Translating gives CASSIETTLSGQPQHF.

The V and J genes are TRBV3-1 (or the pseudogene TRBV3-2) and TRBJ2-1; TRBD2 matches at 15 bases. With V trimmed by 9 bases and J by 5 bases, 20 bases remained unmatched. The CDR3 covers 20 residues. Germline V gene lookup returns CDR1 LGHDT and CDR2 YNNKEL (reference sequence). The CDR3 region is CASRAGLGLAGGRWNNEQFF. CDR3 bases: TGTGCCAGTAGGGCGGGTCTTGGACTAGCGGGGGGGCGGTGGAACAATGAGCAGTTCTTC.

The V and J genes are TRBV28 and TRBJ2-5; 8 bases agree with TRBD2. V trimming: 6 bases; J trimming: 5 bases; junction bases outside the gene matches: 8. Germline V gene sequence: CDR1 MDHEN, CDR2 SYDVKM. The CDR3 totals 14 residues. This CDR3 is CASSLPGGLETQYF. The CDR3 region has the DNA TGTGCCAGCAGCCTACCGGGGGGGTTGGAGACCCAGTACTTC.

This clone was recorded once. V and J are TRBV6-2 or TRBV6-3 and TRBJ2-7, with D perhaps TRBD2 (6 bases). The V and J ends lost 4 bases and 3 bases respectively, with 16 bases between them. Per germline, CDR1 MNHEY and CDR2 SVGEGT. The CDR3 extends over 15 amino acids. The CDR3 nucleotides read TGTGCCAGCAGTTCACCGGGTCGGGAGTACTACGAGCAGTACTTC. It is translated as CASSSPGREYYEQYF.

The chain has TRBV30 and TRBJ2-3; unclear D gene. CDR3 length: 14 amino acids. Germline V lookup: CDR1 GTSNPN, CDR2 SVGIG (reference sequence). V lost 1 base and J lost 2, with 10 bases in between. The CDR3 loop reads CAWSDLRATDTQYF. Here the CDR3 DNA reads TGTGCCTGGAGTGACCTCCGAGCCACAGATACGCAGTATTTT.

This chain links TRBV19 with TRBJ1-1, with D uncertain. This CDR3 is built from 14 residues. Trimming left V 7 bases short and J 1 base short, with 13 bases between. CDR1 and CDR2 from the germline V gene are LNHDA and SQIVND (reference sequence). Here the CDR3 reads CASTEYTANTEAFF. The CDR3 DNA follows: TGTGCCAGTACCGAATATACAGCGAACACTGAAGCTTTCTTT.

The chain couples TRBV9 to TRBJ2-4; 9 positions match TRBD2. The trim removed 1 base at V and 8 bases at J, leaving 7 bases unmatched. From germline, CDR1 is SGDLS and CDR2 YYNGEE. The CDR3 consists of 15 residues. The CDR3: CASSVYGGRDHIQYF. The CDR3, as DNA: TGTGCCAGCAGCGTATACGGCGGGAGGGACCACATTCAGTACTTC.

The CDR3 is CASSPRGRPRQETQYF. The CDR3 DNA follows: TGTGCCAGCAGTCCCAGGGGCAGGCCGAGACAAGAGACCCAGTACTTC. This chain uses TRBV28 with TRBJ2-5; possible D gene TRBD1, 6 bases. This CDR3 comprises 16 residues. The germline V gene has CDR1 MDHEN and CDR2 SYDVKM. V lost 5 bases and J 2 bases, leaving 18 bases between the germline ends.

CDR3 in DNA: TGTGCCAGCAGCCAAGATAGACTTTCCACAGATACGCAGTATTTT. It encodes CASSQDRLSTDTQYF. The V gene is TRBV3-1 (or the pseudogene TRBV3-2), the J gene TRBJ2-3; D call uncertain. The CDR3 has 15 amino acids. From germline, CDR1 is LGHDT and CDR2 YNNKEL (reference sequence). The V end was cut by 0 bases, the J end by 2 bases, with 9 bases between.

The table lists this clone with a few counts. The J gene is TRBJ1-5, the V gene TRBV18, with 10 bases aligning to TRBD1. Germline values: CDR1 KGHSH, CDR2 LQKENI. The CDR3 spans 13 residues. V shed 5 bases and J 5 bases; nucleotides not matched to a gene: 0. The DNA for the CDR3 is TGTGCCAGCTCAGGGACAGGGGATCAGCCCCAGCATTTT. This gives the protein CASSGTGDQPQHF.

V usage is TRBV4-1 and J usage is TRBJ1-1; tentative D call: TRBD1 (5 bases). The germline V gene has CDR1 MGHRA and CDR2 YSYEKL. This CDR3 comprises 16 residues. The V end lost 7 bases, the J end lost 4 bases, and 22 bases lay between the germline ends. CDR3 nucleotides: TGCGCCAGCATCTCATTAAGTGGGGGGGGATCCACTGAAGCTTTCTTT. Translating gives CASISLSGGGSTEAFF.

The chain recombines TRBV6-2 or TRBV6-3 with TRBJ1-1; D uncertain. Germline V gene lookup returns CDR1 MNHEY and CDR2 SVGEGT. The CDR3 loop spans 14 amino acids. The V and J ends lost 5 bases and 2 bases respectively, with 12 bases between them. The CDR3 DNA sequence: TGTGCCAGCAGTCACAGAGTCATTAACACTGAAGCTTTCTTT. This codes for CASSHRVINTEAFF.

The chain has TRBV3-1 (or the pseudogene TRBV3-2) and TRBJ2-2; D gene ambiguous. Trimming removed 3 bases at V and 1 base at J, with 9 bases between. The CDR3 consists of 15 residues. CDR1 and CDR2 from the germline V gene are LGHDT and YNNKEL (reference sequence). The CDR3 nucleotides are TGTGCCAGCAGCCATAGCCGCGGGAACACCGGGGAGCTGTTTTTT. Protein product: CASSHSRGNTGELFF.

V and J are TRBV6-5 and TRBJ2-1, with 10 bases identical to TRBD2. Germline-derived CDR1 and CDR2 are MNHEY and SVGAGI. Trimming cost V 4 bases and J 10 bases; bases outside gene matches: 13. This CDR3 region has 16 residues. CDR3 in amino acids: CASSSRAGGPVGEQFF. The CDR3 bases are TGTGCCAGCAGTTCGAGAGCGGGAGGGCCAGTTGGGGAGCAGTTCTTC.

This rearrangement joins TRBV19 to TRBJ2-5; a weak D match, TRBD2 (5 bases). Germline V gives CDR1 LNHDA, CDR2 SQIVND (reference sequence). CDR3 length equals 17 residues. V was clipped by 1 base and J by 2 bases, with 17 bases between them. The CDR3: CASSIVPSGVRQETQYF. The CDR3 bases are TGTGCCAGTAGTATAGTCCCTTCCGGGGTACGACAAGAGACCCAGTACTTC.

Of note for this clone: The junction differs from germline at one of its ends, possibly a read error. This rearrangement joins TRBV7-7 to TRBJ2-3; D is unresolved. The germline gives CDR1 SSHAT, CDR2 FNYEAQ (reference sequence). The CDR3 sequence is 14 residues long. Written as DNA, the CDR3 is TGTGCTAGCAGCTTACAAACTAGCACAGATACGCAGTATTTT. It specifies CASSLQTSTDTQYF.

The genes are TRBV15 and TRBJ2-3; D is unclear. The germline V gene has CDR1 LNHNV and CDR2 YYDKDF (reference sequence). The CDR3 length is 16 residues. The V gene lost 1 base and the J gene lost 2 bases, with 13 bases spanning the gap. The CDR3 reads CATSRAVHHSTDTQYF. The CDR3 nucleotides read TGTGCCACCAGCAGAGCAGTCCATCATTCCACAGATACGCAGTATTTT.

The genes are TRBV19 and TRBJ2-4; D may be TRBD1 (5 bases). From germline, CDR1 is LNHDA and CDR2 SQIVND (reference sequence). The V and J ends lost 4 bases and 8 bases respectively, with 18 bases between them. The CDR3 sequence is 15 residues long. Written as DNA, the CDR3 is TGTGCCAGTAGTACAGGGTCTGGGGTCGCTTACATTCAGTACTTC. It specifies CASSTGSGVAYIQYF.

This chain joins TRBV12-5 and TRBJ2-2; TRBD2 might be the D (6 bases). Germline lookup yields CDR1 LGHNT and CDR2 FRNRAP. V lost 7 bases to trimming and J lost 7 bases, with 10 bases between them. The CDR3 is 12 amino acids. The CDR3 DNA sequence: TGTGCTAGTGCGGGGGAAGTCGGGGAGCTGTTTTTT. As protein: CASAGEVGELFF.